What follows is one TCR beta chain and its context. Its target is unknown. The authors used about 600 ng of bulk tumor genomic DNA per sample as template. Doctors removed several biopsies from each primary tumor during surgery, keeping them far apart. Patients with untreated, newly diagnosed non-small cell lung cancer underwent curative surgery. Patients with newly diagnosed non-small cell lung cancer who underwent surgery with curative intent served as donors. The sample belongs to a study of immune heterogeneity within non-small cell lung tumors. On the study more broadly: A handful of squamous cell carcinomas, some 11 non-squamous carcinomas and 1 not otherwise specified made up the tumors.

Study-level points and caveats: Identical dominant CDR3 beta clonotypes spanned tumor sites within a patient, beside site-unique high-frequency clones. Between individual patients, the high-frequency T-cell receptor beta clonotypes largely differed.

CDR3 of TCR beta was amplified by multiplex PCR that used 32 V and 13 J primers. One entry per CDR3 protein, called by TCRdb with MiXCR from the multiplex PCR reads. The data hold more than 3,500 distinct CDR3 sequences, with about 22% observed a single time. The sequence was obtained from a man between 65 and 85 years old with non-small cell lung cancer. The sequencing input was lung tumor tissue.

CDR3 protein: CASSPGGIALKETQYF. DNA of the CDR3: TGTGCCAGCAGTCCAGGGGGAATAGCTTTAAAGGAGACCCAGTACTTC. The V and J genes are TRBV28 and TRBJ2-5; TRBD1 agrees at 7 bases. The V gene's germline CDR1 is MDHEN and CDR2 SYDVKM. Trimming cost V 5 bases and J 5 bases; bases outside gene matches: 14. This CDR3 region has 16 residues.